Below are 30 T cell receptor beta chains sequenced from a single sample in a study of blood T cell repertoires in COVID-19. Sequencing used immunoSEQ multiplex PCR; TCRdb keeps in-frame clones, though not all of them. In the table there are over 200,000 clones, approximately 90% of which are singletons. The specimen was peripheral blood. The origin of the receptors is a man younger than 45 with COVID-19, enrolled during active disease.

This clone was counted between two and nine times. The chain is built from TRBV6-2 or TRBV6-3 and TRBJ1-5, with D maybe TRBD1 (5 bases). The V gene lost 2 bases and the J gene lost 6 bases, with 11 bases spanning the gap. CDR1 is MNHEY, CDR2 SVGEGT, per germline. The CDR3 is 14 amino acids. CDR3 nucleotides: TGTGCCAGCAGTTACACAGGCTCGGGTCAGCCCCAGCATTTT. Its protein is CASSYTGSGQPQHF.

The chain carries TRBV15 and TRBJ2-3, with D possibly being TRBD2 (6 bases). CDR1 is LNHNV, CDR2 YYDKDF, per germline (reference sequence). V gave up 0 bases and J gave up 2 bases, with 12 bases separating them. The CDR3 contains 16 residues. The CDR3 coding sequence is TGTGCCACCAGCAGAGATGTTAGGCGGGACACAGATACGCAGTATTTT. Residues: CATSRDVRRDTDTQYF.

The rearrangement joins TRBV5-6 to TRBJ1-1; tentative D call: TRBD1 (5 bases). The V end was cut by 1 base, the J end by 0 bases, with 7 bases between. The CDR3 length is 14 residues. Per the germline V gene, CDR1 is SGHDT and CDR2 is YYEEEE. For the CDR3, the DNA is TGTGCCAGCAGCTTGAGGGGCCTGAACACTGAAGCTTTCTTT. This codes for CASSLRGLNTEAFF.

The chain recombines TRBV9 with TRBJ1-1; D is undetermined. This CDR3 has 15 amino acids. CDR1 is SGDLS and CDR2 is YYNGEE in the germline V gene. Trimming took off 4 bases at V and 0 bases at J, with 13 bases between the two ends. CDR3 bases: TGTGCCAGCAGCTCTCGTCATAACATGAACACTGAAGCTTTCTTT. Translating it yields CASSSRHNMNTEAFF.

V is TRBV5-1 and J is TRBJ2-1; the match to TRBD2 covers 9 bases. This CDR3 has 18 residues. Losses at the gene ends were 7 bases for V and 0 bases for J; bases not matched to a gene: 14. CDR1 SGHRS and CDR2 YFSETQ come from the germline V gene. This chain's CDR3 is CASSRGGAAVFSYNEQFF. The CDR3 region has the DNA TGCGCCAGCTCACGCGGGGGGGCCGCGGTGTTCTCCTACAATGAGCAGTTCTTC.

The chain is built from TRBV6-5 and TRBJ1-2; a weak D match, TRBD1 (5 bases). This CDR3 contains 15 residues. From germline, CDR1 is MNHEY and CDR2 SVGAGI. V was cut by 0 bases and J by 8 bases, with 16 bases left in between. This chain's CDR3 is CASSYSSGAAGGYTF. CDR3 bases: TGTGCCAGCAGTTACTCGAGTGGGGCTGCTGGGGGCTACACCTTC.

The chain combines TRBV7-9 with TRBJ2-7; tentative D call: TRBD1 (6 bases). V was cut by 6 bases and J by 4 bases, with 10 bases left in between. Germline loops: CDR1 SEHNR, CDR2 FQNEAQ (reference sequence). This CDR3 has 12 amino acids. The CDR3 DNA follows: TGTGCCAGCAGTCGCGGACAGTACGAGCAGTACTTC. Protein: CASSRGQYEQYF.

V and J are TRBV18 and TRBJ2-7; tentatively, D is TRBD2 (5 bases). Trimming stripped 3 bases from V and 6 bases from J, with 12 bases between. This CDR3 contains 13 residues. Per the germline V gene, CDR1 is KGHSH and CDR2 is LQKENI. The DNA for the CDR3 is TGTGCCAGCTCACCTCAAGACCGGGGCGAGCAGTACTTC. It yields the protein CASSPQDRGEQYF.

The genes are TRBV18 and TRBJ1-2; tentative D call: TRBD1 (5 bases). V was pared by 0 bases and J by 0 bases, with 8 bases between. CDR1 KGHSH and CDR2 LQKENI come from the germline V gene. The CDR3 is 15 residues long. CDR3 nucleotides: TGTGCCAGCTCACCACCAGGGACTACTAACTATGGCTACACCTTC. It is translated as CASSPPGTTNYGYTF.

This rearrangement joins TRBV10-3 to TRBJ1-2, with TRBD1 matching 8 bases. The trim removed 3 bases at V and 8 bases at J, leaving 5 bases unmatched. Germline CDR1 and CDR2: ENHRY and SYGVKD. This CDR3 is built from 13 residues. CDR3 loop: CAISDGRGQGYTF. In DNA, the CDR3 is TGTGCCATCAGTGATGGCAGGGGGCAGGGCTACACCTTC.

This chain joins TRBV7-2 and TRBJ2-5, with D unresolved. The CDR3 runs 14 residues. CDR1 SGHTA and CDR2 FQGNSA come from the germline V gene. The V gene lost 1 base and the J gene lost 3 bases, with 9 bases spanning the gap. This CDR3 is CASSLEFQEETQYF. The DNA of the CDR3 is TGTGCCAGCAGCTTAGAGTTCCAGGAAGAGACCCAGTACTTC.

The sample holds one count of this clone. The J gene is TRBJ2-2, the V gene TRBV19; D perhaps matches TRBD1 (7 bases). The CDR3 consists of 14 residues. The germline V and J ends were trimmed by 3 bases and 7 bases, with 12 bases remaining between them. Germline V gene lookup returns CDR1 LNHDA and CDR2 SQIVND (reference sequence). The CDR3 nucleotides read TGTGCCAGTAGTATTCAGGGGGGAAGCGGGGAGCTGTTTTTT. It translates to CASSIQGGSGELFF. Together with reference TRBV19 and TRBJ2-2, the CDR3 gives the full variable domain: DGGITQSPKYLFRKEGQNVTLSCEQNLNHDAMYWYRQDPGQGLRLIYYSQIVNDFQKGDIAEGYSVSREKKESFPLTVTSAQKNPTAFYLCASSIQGGSGELFFGEGSRLTVL.

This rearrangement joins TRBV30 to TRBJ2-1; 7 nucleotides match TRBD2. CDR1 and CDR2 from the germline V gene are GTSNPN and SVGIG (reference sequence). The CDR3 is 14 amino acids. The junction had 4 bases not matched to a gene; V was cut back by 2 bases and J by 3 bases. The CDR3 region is CAWSPRDYYNEQFF. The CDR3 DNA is TGTGCCTGGAGTCCCCGGGACTACTACAATGAGCAGTTCTTC.

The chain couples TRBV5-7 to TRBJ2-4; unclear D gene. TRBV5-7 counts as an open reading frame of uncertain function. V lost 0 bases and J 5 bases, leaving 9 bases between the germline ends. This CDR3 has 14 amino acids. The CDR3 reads CASSLELQENIQYF. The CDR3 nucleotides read TGTGCCAGCAGCTTGGAACTACAAGAAAACATTCAGTACTTC.

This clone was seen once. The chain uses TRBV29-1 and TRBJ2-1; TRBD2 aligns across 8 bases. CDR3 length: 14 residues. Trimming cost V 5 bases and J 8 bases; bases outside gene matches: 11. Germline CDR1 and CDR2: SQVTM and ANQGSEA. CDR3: CSVPQRGGAYEQFF. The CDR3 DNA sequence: TGCAGCGTTCCCCAACGGGGGGGTGCATATGAGCAGTTCTTC.

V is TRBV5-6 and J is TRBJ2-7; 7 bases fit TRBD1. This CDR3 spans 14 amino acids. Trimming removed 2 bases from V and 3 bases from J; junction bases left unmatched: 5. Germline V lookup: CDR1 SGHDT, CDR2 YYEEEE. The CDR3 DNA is TGTGCCAGCAGCTTCGGGACAGACCTCTACGAGCAGTACTTC. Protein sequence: CASSFGTDLYEQYF.

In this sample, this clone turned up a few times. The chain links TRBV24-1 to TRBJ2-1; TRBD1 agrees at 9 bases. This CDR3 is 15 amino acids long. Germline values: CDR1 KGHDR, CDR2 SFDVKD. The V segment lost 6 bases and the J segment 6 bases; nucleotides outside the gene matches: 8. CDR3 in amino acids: CATSYGTGISNEQFF. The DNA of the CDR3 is TGTGCCACCAGTTATGGGACAGGGATTTCCAATGAGCAGTTCTTC.

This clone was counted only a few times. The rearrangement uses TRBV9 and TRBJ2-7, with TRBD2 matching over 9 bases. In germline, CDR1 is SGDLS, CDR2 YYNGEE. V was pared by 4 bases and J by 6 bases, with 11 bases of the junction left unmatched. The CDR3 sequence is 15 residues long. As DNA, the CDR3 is TGTGCCAGCAGCCCGAGCGGGGGGCCTCTAGGCGAGCAGTACTTC. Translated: CASSPSGGPLGEQYF.

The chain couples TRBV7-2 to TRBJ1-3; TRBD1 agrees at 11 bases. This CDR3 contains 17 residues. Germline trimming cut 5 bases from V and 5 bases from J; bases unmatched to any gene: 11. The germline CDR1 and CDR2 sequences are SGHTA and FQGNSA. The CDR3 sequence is CASSPRGTGGDRNTIYF. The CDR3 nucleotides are TGTGCCAGCAGCCCCCGAGGGACAGGGGGAGACCGAAACACCATATATTTT.

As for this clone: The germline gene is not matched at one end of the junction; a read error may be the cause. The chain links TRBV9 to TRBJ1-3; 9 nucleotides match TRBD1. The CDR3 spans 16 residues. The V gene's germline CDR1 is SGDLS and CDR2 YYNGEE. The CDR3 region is CASSQTGTGTGNTIYF. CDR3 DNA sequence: TGTGCCAGCAGCCAAACCGGGACAGGGACTGGCAACACCATATATTTT.

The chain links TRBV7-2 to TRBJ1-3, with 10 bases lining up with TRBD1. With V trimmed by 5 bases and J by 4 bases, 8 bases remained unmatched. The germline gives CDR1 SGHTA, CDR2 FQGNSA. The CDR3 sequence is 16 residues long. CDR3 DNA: TGTGCCAGCAGCCACGACAGGGGGCTTGCGGGAAACACCATATATTTT. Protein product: CASSHDRGLAGNTIYF.

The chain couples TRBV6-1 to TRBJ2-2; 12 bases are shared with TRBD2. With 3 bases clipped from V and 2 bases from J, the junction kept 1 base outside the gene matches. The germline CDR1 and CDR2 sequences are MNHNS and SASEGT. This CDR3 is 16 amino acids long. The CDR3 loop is CASSDGLAGNTGELFF. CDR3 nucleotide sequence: TGTGCCAGCAGTGATGGACTAGCGGGAAACACCGGGGAGCTGTTTTTT.

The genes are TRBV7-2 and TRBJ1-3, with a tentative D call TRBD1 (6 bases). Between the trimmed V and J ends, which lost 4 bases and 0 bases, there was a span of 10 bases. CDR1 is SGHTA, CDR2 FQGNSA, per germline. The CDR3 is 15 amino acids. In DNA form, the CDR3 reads TGTGCCAGCAGCTCCACAGGGAACTCTGGAAACACCATATATTTT. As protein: CASSSTGNSGNTIYF.

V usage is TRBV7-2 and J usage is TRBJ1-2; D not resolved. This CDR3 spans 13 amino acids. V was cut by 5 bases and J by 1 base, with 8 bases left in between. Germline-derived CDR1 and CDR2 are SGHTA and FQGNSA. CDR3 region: CASSPQSNYGYTF. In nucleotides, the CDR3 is TGTGCCAGCAGCCCACAGAGTAACTATGGCTACACCTTC.

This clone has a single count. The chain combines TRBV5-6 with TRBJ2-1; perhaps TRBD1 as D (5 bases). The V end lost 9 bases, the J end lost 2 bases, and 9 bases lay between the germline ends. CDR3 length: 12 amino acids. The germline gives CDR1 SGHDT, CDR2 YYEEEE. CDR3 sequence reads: CATHRTYNEQFF. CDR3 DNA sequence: TGTGCCACTCACAGGACCTACAATGAGCAGTTCTTC.

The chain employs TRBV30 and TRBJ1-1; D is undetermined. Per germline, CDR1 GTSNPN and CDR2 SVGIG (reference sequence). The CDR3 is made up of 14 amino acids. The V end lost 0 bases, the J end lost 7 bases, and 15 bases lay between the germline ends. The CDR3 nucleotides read TGTGCCTGGAGTGTACTATTCGGGTCGAGTGAAGCTTTCTTT. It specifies CAWSVLFGSSEAFF.

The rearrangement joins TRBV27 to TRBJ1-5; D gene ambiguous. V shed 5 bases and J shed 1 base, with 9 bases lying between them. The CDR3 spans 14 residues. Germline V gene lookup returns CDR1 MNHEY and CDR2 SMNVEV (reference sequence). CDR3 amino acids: CASSMQWSNQPQHF. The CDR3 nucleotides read TGTGCCAGCAGTATGCAGTGGAGCAATCAGCCCCAGCATTTT.

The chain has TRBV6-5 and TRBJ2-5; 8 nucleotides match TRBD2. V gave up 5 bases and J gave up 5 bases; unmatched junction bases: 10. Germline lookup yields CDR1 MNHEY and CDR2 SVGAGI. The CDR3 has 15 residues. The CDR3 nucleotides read TGTGCCAGCAGTCTTGCCGGGGGGGGTTGGGAGACCCAGTACTTC. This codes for CASSLAGGGWETQYF.

The CDR3: CASSQTSASGAHEQYF. The DNA of the CDR3 is TGCGCCAGCAGCCAAACCTCGGCTAGCGGGGCCCACGAGCAGTACTTC. The genes are TRBV4-1 and TRBJ2-7; 9 bases are a match to TRBD2. The V gene's germline CDR1 is MGHRA and CDR2 YSYEKL. CDR3 length: 16 amino acids. Losses at the gene ends were 2 bases for V and 5 bases for J; bases not matched to a gene: 10.

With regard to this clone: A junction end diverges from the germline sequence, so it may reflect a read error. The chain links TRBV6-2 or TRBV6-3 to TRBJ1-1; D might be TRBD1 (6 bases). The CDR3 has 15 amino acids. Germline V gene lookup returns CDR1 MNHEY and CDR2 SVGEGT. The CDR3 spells CASSYGGGQDTEAFF. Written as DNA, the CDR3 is TGTGCCAGTAGTTATGGGGGGGGGCAGGACACTGAAGCTTTCTTT.